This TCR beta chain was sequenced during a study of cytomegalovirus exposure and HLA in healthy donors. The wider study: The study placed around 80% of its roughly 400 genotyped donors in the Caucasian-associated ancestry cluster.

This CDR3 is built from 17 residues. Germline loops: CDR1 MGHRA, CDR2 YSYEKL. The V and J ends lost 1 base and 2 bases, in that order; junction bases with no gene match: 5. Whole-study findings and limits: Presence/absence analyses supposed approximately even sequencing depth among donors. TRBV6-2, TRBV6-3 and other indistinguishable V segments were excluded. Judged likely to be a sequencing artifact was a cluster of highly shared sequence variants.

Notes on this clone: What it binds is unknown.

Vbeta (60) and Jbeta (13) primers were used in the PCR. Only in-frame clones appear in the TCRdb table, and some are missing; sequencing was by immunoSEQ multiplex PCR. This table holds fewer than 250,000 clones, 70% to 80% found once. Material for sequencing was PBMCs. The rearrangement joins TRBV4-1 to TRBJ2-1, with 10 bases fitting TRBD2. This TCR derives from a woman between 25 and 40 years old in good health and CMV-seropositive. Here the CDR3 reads CASSQASGSMPYNEQFF. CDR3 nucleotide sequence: TGCGCCAGCAGCCAAGCTAGCGGGAGTATGCCCTACAATGAGCAGTTCTTC.